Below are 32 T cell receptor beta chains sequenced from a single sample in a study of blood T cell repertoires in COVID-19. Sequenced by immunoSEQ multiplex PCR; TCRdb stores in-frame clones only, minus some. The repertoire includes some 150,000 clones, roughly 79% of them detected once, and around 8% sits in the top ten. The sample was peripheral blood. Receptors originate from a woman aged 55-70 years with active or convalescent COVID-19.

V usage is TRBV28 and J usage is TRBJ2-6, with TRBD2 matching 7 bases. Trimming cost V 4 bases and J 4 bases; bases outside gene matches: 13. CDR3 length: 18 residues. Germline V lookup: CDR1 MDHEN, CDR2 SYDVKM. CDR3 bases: TGTGCCAGCAGTTCCGCCAGCGGGGACTCGGGGGGGGCCAACGTCCTGACTTTC. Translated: CASSSASGDSGGANVLTF.

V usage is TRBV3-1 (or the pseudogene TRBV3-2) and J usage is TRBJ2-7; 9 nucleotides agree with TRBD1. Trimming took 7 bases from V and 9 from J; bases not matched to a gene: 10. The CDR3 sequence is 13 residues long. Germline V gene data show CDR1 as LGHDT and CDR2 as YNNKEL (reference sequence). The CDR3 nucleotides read TGTGCCAGCATGCAGGCTACAGGGGGCGGGCAGTACTTC. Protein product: CASMQATGGGQYF.

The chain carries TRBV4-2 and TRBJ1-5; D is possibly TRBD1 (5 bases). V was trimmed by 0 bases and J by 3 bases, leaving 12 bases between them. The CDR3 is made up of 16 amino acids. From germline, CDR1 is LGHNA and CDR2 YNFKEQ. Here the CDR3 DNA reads TGTGCCAGCAGCCAAGACCGCGGGGCATTCAATCAGCCCCAGCATTTT. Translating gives CASSQDRGAFNQPQHF.

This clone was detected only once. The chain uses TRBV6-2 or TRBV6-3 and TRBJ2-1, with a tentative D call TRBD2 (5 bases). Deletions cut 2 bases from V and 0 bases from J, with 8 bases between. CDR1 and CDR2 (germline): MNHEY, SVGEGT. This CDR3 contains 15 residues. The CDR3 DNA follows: TGTGCCAGCAGTTACCGAGCGGCCTCCTACAATGAGCAGTTCTTC. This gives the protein CASSYRAASYNEQFF.

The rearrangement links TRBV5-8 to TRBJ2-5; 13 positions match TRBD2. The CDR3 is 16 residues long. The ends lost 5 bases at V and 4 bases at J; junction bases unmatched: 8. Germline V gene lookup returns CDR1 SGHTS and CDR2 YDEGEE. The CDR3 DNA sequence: TGTGCCAGCAGGCGGACTAGCGGGGGCCTGGGAGAGACCCAGTACTTC. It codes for CASRRTSGGLGETQYF.

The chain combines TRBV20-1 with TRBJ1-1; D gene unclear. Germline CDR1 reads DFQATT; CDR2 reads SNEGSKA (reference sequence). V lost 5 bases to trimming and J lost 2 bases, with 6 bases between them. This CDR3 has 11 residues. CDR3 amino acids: CSAAVNTEAFF. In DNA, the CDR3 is TGCAGTGCTGCGGTTAACACTGAAGCTTTCTTT.

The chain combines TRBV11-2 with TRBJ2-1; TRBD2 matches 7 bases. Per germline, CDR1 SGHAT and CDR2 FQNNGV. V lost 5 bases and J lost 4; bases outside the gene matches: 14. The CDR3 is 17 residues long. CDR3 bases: TGTGCCAGCAGCGCCCCGAAGGGCTGGGGGGGATACAATGAGCAGTTCTTC. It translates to CASSAPKGWGGYNEQFF.

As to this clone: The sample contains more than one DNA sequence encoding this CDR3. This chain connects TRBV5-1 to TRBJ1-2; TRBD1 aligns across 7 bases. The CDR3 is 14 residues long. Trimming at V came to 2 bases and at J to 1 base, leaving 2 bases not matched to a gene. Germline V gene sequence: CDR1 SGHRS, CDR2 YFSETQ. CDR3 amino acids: CASSLTGDNYGYTF. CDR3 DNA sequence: TGCGCCAGCAGCTTAACAGGGGATAACTATGGCTACACCTTC.

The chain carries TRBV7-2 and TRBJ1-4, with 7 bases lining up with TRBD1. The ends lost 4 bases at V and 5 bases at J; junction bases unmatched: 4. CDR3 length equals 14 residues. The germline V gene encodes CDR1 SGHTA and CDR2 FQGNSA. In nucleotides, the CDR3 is TGTGCCAGCAGCTCGGGACAGTTCAATGAAAAACTGTTTTTT. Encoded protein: CASSSGQFNEKLFF.

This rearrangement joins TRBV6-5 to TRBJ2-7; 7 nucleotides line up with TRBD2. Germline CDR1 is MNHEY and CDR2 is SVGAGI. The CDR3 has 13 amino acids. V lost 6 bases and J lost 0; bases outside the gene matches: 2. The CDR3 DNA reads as TGTGCCAGCAGCCCGGGGGGCTCCTACGAGCAGTACGTC. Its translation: CASSPGGSYEQYV.

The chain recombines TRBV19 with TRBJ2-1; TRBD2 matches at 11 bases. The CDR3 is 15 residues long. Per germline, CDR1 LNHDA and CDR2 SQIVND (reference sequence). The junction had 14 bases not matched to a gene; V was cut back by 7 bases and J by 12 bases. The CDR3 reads CASNPGGVAGGLQFF. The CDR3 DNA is TGTGCCAGTAACCCTGGTGGGGTAGCGGGGGGGCTGCAGTTCTTC.

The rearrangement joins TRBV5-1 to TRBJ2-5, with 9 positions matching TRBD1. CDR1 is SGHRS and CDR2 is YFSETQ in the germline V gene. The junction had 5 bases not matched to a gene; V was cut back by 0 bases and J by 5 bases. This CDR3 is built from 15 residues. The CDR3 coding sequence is TGCGCCAGCAGCTTGGGGGACAGGGTCCAGGAGACCCAGTACTTC. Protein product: CASSLGDRVQETQYF.

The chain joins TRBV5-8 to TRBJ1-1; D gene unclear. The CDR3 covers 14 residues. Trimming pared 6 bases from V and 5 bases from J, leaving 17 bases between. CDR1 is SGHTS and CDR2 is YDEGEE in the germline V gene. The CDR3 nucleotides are TGTGCCAGCATCCTGGGCAGGCGCAGGACTGAAGCTTTCTTT. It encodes CASILGRRRTEAFF.

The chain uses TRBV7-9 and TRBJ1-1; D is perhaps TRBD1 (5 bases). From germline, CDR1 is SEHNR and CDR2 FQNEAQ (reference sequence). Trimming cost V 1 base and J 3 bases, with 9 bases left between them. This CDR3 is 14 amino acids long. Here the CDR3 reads CASSLGQGHTEAFF. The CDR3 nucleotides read TGTGCCAGCAGCTTAGGGCAGGGCCACACTGAAGCTTTCTTT.

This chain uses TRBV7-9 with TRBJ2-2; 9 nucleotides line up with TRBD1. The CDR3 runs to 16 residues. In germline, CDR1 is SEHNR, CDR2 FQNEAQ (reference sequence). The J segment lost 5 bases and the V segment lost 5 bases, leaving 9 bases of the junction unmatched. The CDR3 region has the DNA TGTGCCAGCAGCGCTCCGGGACAGGGTATTACCGGGGAGCTGTTTTTT. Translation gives CASSAPGQGITGELFF.

This chain's CDR3 is CASSTFRQGREQYV. CDR3 in DNA: TGTGCCAGCAGTACCTTCCGACAGGGAAGGGAGCAGTACGTC. The genes are TRBV28 and TRBJ2-7, with 7 nucleotides matching TRBD1. The CDR3 length is 14 residues. CDR1 and CDR2 (germline): MDHEN, SYDVKM. Trimming at V came to 5 bases and at J to 7 bases, leaving 11 bases not matched to a gene.

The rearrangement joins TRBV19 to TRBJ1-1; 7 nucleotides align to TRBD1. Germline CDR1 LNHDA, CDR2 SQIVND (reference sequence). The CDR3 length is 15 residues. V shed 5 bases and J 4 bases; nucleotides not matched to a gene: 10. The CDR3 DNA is TGTGCCAGTAGTGCAACCGGACAGGACCCCACTGAAGCTTTCTTT. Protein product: CASSATGQDPTEAFF.

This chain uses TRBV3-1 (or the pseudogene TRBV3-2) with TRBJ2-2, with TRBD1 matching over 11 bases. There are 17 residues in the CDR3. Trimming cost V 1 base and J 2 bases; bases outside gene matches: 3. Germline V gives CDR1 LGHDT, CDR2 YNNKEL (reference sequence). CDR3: CASSQGWTGGNTGELFF. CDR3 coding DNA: TGTGCCAGCAGCCAAGGGTGGACAGGGGGCAACACCGGGGAGCTGTTTTTT.

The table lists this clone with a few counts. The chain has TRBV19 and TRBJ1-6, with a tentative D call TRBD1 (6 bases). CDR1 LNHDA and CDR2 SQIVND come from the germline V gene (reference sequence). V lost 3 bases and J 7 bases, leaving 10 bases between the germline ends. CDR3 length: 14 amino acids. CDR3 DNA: TGTGCCAGTAGTATCCGGGACACAAATTCACCCCTCCACTTT. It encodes CASSIRDTNSPLHF. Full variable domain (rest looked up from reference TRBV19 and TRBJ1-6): DGGITQSPKYLFRKEGQNVTLSCEQNLNHDAMYWYRQDPGQGLRLIYYSQIVNDFQKGDIAEGYSVSREKKESFPLTVTSAQKNPTAFYLCASSIRDTNSPLHFGNGTRLTVT.

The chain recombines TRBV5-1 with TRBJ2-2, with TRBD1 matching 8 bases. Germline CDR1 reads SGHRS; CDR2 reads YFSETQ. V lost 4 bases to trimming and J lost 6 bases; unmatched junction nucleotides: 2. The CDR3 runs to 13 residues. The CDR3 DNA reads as TGCGCCAGCAGCCGACAGGGGTCCGGGGAGCTGTTTTTT. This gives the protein CASSRQGSGELFF.

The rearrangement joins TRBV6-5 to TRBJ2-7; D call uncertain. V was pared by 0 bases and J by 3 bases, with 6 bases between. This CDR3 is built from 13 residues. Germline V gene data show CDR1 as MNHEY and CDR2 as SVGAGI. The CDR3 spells CASSYSRYYEQYV. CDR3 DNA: TGTGCCAGCAGTTACTCCAGGTACTACGAGCAGTACGTC.

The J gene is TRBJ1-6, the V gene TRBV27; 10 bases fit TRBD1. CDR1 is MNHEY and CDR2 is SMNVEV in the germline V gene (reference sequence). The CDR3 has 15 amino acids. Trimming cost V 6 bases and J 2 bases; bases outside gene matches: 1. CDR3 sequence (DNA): TGTGCCAGCAGCGACAGGGGGCCCTATAATTCACCCCTCCACTTT. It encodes CASSDRGPYNSPLHF.

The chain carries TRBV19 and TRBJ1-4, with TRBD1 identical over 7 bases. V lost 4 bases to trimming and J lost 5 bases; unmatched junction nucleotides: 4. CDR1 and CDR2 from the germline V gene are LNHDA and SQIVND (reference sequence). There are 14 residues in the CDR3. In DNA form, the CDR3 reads TGTGCCAGTAGTACGGCAGGGGGAAATGAAAAACTGTTTTTT. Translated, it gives CASSTAGGNEKLFF.

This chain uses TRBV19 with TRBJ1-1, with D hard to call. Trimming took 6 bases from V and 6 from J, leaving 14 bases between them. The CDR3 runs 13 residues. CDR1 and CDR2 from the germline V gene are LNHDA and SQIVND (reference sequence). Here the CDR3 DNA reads TGTGCCAGTAGAGGCGGTTCCTCCCCTGAAGCTTTCTTT. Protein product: CASRGGSSPEAFF.

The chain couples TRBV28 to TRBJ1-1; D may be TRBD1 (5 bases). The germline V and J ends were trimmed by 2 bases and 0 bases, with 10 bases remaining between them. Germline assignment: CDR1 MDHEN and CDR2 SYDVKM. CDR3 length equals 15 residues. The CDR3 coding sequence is TGTGCCAGCAGTTTAGGGCTGGACATGAACACTGAAGCTTTCTTT. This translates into CASSLGLDMNTEAFF. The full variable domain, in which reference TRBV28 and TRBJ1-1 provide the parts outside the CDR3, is DVKVTQSSRYLVKRTGEKVFLECVQDMDHENMFWYRQDPGLGLRLIYFSYDVKMKEKGDIPEGYSVSREKKERFSLILESASTNQTSMYLCASSLGLDMNTEAFFGQGTRLTVV.

The CDR3 reads CASSGSVAGRFSSTDTQYF. CDR3 bases: TGTGCCAGTAGTGGGTCGGTAGCGGGGAGATTTTCAAGCACAGATACGCAGTATTTT. This chain uses TRBV19 with TRBJ2-3, with TRBD2 matching over 8 bases. CDR1 is LNHDA and CDR2 is SQIVND in the germline V gene (reference sequence). There are 19 residues in the CDR3. V was pared by 5 bases and J by 0 bases, with 16 bases of the junction left unmatched.

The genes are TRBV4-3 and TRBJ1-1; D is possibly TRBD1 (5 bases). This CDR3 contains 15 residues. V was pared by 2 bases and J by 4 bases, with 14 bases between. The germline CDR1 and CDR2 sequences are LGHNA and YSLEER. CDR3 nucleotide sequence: TGCGCCAGCAGCCAATTTCCCTGGGGGGGCACTGAAGCTTTCTTT. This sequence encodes CASSQFPWGGTEAFF.

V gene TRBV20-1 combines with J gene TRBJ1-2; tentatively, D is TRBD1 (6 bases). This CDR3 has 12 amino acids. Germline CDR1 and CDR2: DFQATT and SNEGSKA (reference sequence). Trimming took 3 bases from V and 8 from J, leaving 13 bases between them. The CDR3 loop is CSASGGLVGYTF. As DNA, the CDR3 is TGCAGTGCTAGTGGGGGGCTCGTAGGCTACACCTTC.

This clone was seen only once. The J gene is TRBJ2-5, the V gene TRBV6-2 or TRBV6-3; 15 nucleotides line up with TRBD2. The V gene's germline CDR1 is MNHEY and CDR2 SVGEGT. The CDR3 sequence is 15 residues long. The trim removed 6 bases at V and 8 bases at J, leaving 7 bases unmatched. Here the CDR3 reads CASSPGLAGGLTQYF. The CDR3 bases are TGTGCCAGCAGCCCGGGACTAGCGGGAGGCCTTACCCAGTACTTC.

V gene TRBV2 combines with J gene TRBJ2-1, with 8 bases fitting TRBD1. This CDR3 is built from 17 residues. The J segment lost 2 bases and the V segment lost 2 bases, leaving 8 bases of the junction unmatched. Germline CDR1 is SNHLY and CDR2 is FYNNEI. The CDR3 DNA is TGTGCCAGCAGTGAAATTGTGGGACAGGTTCCCTACAATGAGCAGTTCTTC. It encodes CASSEIVGQVPYNEQFF.

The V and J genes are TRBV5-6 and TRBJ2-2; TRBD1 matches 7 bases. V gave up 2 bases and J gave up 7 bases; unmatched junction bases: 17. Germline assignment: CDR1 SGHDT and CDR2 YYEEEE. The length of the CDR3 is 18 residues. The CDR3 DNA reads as TGTGCCAGCAGCTTTCGGTCGTCGATGGACAGGAAGGGCGGGGAGCTGTTTTTT. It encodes CASSFRSSMDRKGGELFF.

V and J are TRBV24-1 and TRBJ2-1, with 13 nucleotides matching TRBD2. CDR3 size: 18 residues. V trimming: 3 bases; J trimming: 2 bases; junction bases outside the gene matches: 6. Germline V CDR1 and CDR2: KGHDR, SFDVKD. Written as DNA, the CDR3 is TGTGCCACCAGTGATCCCGGGACTAGCGGGACTGCCTACAATGAGCAGTTCTTC. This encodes CATSDPGTSGTAYNEQFF.